This T cell receptor beta chain is drawn from a study of T cell responses to AZD1222 COVID-19 vaccine. This CDR3 region has 15 residues. Germline CDR1 reads MNHEY; CDR2 reads SVGAGI. V shed 7 bases and J shed 1 base, with 14 bases lying between them. Clones were read by immunoSEQ multiplex PCR, and TCRdb kept only the in-frame ones, dropping some. The table has fewer than 200,000 clones, around 94% seen once. Specimen: peripheral blood, collected on day 0 of AZD1222 vaccination. The sequence was obtained from an adult in good health. The rearrangement links TRBV6-5 to TRBJ1-5; a weak D match, TRBD1 (6 bases). The CDR3 coding sequence is TGTGCCAGCATTAGTACAGGGAGGAGCAATCAGCCCCAGCATTTT. It encodes CASISTGRSNQPQHF.